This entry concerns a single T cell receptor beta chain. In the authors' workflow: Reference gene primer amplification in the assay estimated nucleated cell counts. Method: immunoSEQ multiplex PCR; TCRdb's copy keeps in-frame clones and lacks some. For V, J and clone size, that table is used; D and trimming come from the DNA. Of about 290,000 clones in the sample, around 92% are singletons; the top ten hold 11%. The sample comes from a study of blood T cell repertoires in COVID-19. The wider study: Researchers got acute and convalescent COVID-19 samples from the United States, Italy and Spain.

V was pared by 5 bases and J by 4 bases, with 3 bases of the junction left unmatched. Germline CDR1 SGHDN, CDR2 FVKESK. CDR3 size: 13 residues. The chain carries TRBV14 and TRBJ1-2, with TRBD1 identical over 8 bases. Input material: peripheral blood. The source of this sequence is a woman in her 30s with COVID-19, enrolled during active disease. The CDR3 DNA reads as TGTGCCAGCAGCACAGGACAGGGCTATGGCTACACCTTC. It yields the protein CASSTGQGYGYTF.